This TCR beta chain came from a study of T cell changes during pregnancy in multiple sclerosis. Between the trimmed V and J ends, which lost 4 bases and 2 bases, there was a span of 12 bases. The V gene's germline CDR1 is MNHEY and CDR2 SVGAGI. The CDR3 is 14 residues long. Only in-frame clones appear in the TCRdb table, and some are missing; sequencing was by immunoSEQ multiplex PCR. The table shows roughly 48,000 clones, with about 94% occurring only once. The sequence derives from a female donor with multiple sclerosis, enrolled in a pregnancy study. V gene TRBV6-5 combines with J gene TRBJ2-7; D is perhaps TRBD1 (6 bases). The sample was CD4+ T cells from peripheral blood mononuclear cells, taken in the first trimester of pregnancy. In nucleotides, the CDR3 is TGTGCCAGCAGTTCGAGGGACACCACCTACGAGCAGTACTTC. Amino acid sequence: CASSSRDTTYEQYF.